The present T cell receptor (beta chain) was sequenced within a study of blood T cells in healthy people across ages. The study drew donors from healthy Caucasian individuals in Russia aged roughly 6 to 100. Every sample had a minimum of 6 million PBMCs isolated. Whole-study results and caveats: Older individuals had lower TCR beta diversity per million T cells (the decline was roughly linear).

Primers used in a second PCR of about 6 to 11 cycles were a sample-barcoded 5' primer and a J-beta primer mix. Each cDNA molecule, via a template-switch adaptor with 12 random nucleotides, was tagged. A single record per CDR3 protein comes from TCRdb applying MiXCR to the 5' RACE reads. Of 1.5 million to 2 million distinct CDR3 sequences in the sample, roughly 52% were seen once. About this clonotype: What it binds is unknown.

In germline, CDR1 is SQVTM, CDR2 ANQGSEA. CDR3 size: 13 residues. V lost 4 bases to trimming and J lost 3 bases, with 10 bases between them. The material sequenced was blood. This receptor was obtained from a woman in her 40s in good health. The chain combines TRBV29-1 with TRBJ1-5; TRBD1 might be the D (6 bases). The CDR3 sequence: CSVGRDNNQPQHF. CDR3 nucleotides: TGCAGCGTTGGAAGGGACAACAATCAGCCCCAGCATTTT.